A single sample gave rise to the 18 T cell receptor beta chains below, sequenced in a study of control samples from healthy donors and cancer patients (TCRdb year 2020). Receptors were amplified or captured by the immunoSEQ multiplex PCR assay. TCRdb mirrors the immuneACCESS table, restricted to in-frame sequences. Some clones are absent from its copies; in checked studies, under half trace to an unresolved V gene, and the reason for the others is unknown. Present in this sample are roughly 140,000 clones, more than 85% of which were seen just once. Around 2.2% of the sample is held by the ten biggest clonotypes. The sequencing input was blood. All receptors come from a man aged 45-65 years in good health.

The chain links TRBV5-1 to TRBJ2-7; 11 nucleotides line up with TRBD1. V lost 9 bases and J lost 2; bases outside the gene matches: 10. Germline loops: CDR1 SGHRS, CDR2 YFSETQ. CDR3 length: 15 amino acids. CDR3 bases: TGCGCCACCAAAGTAGGACAGGGGGCTCCCTACGAGCAGTACTTC. Protein: CATKVGQGAPYEQYF.

V and J are TRBV5-5 and TRBJ2-1; D is ambiguous. The CDR3 runs to 13 residues. V lost 4 bases, J lost 7 bases, and 12 bases lay in between. Germline CDR1 and CDR2: SGHKS and YYEKEE (reference sequence). DNA for the CDR3: TGTGCCAGCAGCCCGCGTCCTGGGAATGAGCAGTTCTTC. Residues: CASSPRPGNEQFF.

This chain connects TRBV6-4 to TRBJ1-5; D may be TRBD1 (6 bases). V lost 6 bases and J 0 bases, leaving 12 bases between the germline ends. Germline lookup yields CDR1 MRHNA and CDR2 SNTAGT. This CDR3 spans 15 amino acids. For the CDR3, the DNA is TGTGCCAGCAGAGGACAGACGTATAGCAATCAGCCCCAGCATTTT. Amino acid sequence: CASRGQTYSNQPQHF.

This rearrangement joins TRBV5-1 to TRBJ2-5; 8 bases are a match to TRBD2. V gave up 4 bases and J gave up 2 bases; unmatched junction bases: 7. CDR3 size: 15 residues. CDR1 and CDR2 (germline): SGHRS, YFSETQ. CDR3 bases: TGCGCCAGCAGCACACCCCTAGCGGGTCAAGAGACCCAGTACTTC. Translation gives CASSTPLAGQETQYF.

The chain recombines TRBV4-2 with TRBJ1-1; TRBD1 agrees at 11 bases. Looked up from germline, CDR1 is LGHNA and CDR2 is YNFKEQ. V shed 6 bases and J 8 bases; nucleotides not matched to a gene: 11. The CDR3 covers 15 residues. This CDR3 is CASSTLGQGAAEAFF. DNA for the CDR3: TGTGCCAGCAGTACCCTTGGACAGGGGGCGGCCGAAGCTTTCTTT.

This clone was observed once. J is TRBJ2-1 and V is TRBV5-1; a possible D gene is TRBD2 (7 bases). The length of the CDR3 is 15 residues. CDR1 and CDR2 (germline): SGHRS, YFSETQ. V lost 0 bases to trimming and J lost 9 bases, with 16 bases between them. CDR3 protein: CASSLVAGALGEQFF. Written as DNA, the CDR3 is TGCGCCAGCAGCTTGGTGGCGGGGGCTCTTGGTGAGCAGTTCTTC. The full variable domain, rest sourced from reference TRBV5-1 and TRBJ2-1, is KAGVTQTPRYLIKTRGQQVTLSCSPISGHRSVSWYQQTPGQGLQFLFEYFSETQRNKGNFPGRFSGRQFSNSRSEMNVSTLELGDSALYLCASSLVAGALGEQFFGPGTRLTVL.

The gene calls are TRBV7-2 and TRBJ2-5; tentative D call: TRBD2 (6 bases). Germline V gives CDR1 SGHTA, CDR2 FQGNSA. CDR3 size: 14 residues. V dropped 0 bases and J dropped 2 bases, with 7 bases sitting between them. The CDR3 sequence: CASSLAGGQETQYF. DNA for the CDR3: TGTGCCAGCAGCTTAGCGGGGGGTCAAGAGACCCAGTACTTC.

V and J are TRBV19 and TRBJ2-1; 8 bases match TRBD1. Germline V lookup: CDR1 LNHDA, CDR2 SQIVND (reference sequence). This CDR3 has 14 amino acids. With V trimmed by 3 bases and J by 6 bases, 4 bases remained unmatched. In DNA, the CDR3 is TGTGCCAGTAGTATTAGGCAGGGGGCCAATGAGCAGTTCTTC. Translation gives CASSIRQGANEQFF.

This clone was seen only once. The rearrangement uses TRBV18 and TRBJ1-2; no definite D call. Per the germline V gene, CDR1 is KGHSH and CDR2 is LQKENI. Trimming left V 1 base short and J 1 base short, with 22 bases between. This CDR3 region has 19 residues. For the CDR3, the DNA is TGTGCCAGCTCACCACAGTTTCCCAGGCCGGAATATCGTAACTATGGCTACACCTTC. It is translated as CASSPQFPRPEYRNYGYTF.

The chain couples TRBV27 to TRBJ2-1, with D possibly TRBD2 on 6 matching bases. The V end was cut by 6 bases, the J end by 12 bases, with 12 bases between. Looked up from germline, CDR1 is MNHEY and CDR2 is SMNVEV (reference sequence). The CDR3 runs 11 residues. CDR3 DNA sequence: TGTGCCAGCAGGTACGGGGGAGCGCAGTTCTTC. Translation: CASRYGGAQFF.

J is TRBJ1-1 and V is TRBV5-5; 10 bases align to TRBD1. The CDR3 contains 16 residues. Germline values: CDR1 SGHKS, CDR2 YYEKEE (reference sequence). Trimming cost V 2 bases and J 2 bases; bases outside gene matches: 6. The CDR3 sequence is CASSFRDRGVNTEAFF. CDR3 nucleotides: TGTGCCAGCAGCTTTAGGGACAGGGGAGTTAACACTGAAGCTTTCTTT. The variable domain in full, completed from reference TRBV5-5 and TRBJ1-1, reads DAGVTQSPTHLIKTRGQQVTLRCSPISGHKSVSWYQQVLGQGPQFIFQYYEKEERGRGNFPDRFSARQFPNYSSELNVNALLLGDSALYLCASSFRDRGVNTEAFFGQGTRLTVV.

V is TRBV27 and J is TRBJ2-5; 7 nucleotides match TRBD1. J lost 4 bases, V lost 3 bases, and 11 bases had no gene match. CDR1 and CDR2 from the germline V gene are MNHEY and SMNVEV (reference sequence). The CDR3 extends over 16 amino acids. CDR3 protein: CASSLVARAGGETQYF. CDR3 in DNA: TGTGCCAGCAGTTTGGTAGCGCGGGCAGGGGGAGAGACCCAGTACTTC.

This clone was observed a handful of times. The CDR3 reads CASSERTGGNSPLHF. CDR3 nucleotide sequence: TGCGCCAGCAGTGAGCGGACAGGGGGGAATTCACCCCTCCACTTT. The rearrangement uses TRBV10-1 and TRBJ1-6, with 10 nucleotides matching TRBD1. CDR1 and CDR2 (germline): WNHNN, SYGVQD (reference sequence). CDR3 length: 15 residues. With V trimmed by 2 bases and J by 7 bases, 2 bases remained unmatched.

The chain combines TRBV7-6 with TRBJ2-5, with D tentatively TRBD2 (6 bases). The CDR3 is 15 residues long. Trimming pared 5 bases from V and 2 bases from J, leaving 15 bases between. Germline V lookup: CDR1 SGHVS, CDR2 FNYEAQ. CDR3 sequence reads: CASSNLAYPQETQYF. The CDR3 nucleotides are TGTGCCAGCAGCAACCTAGCGTACCCACAAGAGACCCAGTACTTC.

V gene TRBV5-5 combines with J gene TRBJ2-2; 7 bases are a match to TRBD2. V gave up 0 bases and J gave up 6 bases; unmatched junction bases: 11. Germline V gene sequence: CDR1 SGHKS, CDR2 YYEKEE (reference sequence). This CDR3 contains 17 residues. CDR3 in amino acids: CASSLVPGSRGAGELFF. The CDR3 DNA follows: TGTGCCAGCAGCTTGGTTCCCGGCTCCCGGGGGGCCGGGGAGCTGTTTTTT.

This sequence joins TRBV5-1 and TRBJ2-3; the match to TRBD2 covers 14 bases. The V gene's germline CDR1 is SGHRS and CDR2 YFSETQ. This CDR3 has 18 amino acids. Unmatched junction bases numbered 9, after V lost 3 bases and J lost 3 bases. The CDR3 DNA reads TGCGCCAGCAGCTCCCGGACTAGCGGGAGGTTTATGACAGATACGCAGTATTTT. Translation gives CASSSRTSGRFMTDTQYF.

The rearrangement joins TRBV28 to TRBJ1-1, with D uncertain. Germline CDR1 MDHEN, CDR2 SYDVKM. V lost 5 bases, J lost 5 bases, and 18 bases lay in between. This CDR3 contains 15 residues. CDR3 DNA: TGTGCCAGCAGTCTGAATAGGGCGGGCGGAACTGAAGCTTTCTTT. This sequence encodes CASSLNRAGGTEAFF.

This chain connects TRBV28 to TRBJ2-7, with 8 bases fitting TRBD2. J gave up 0 bases and V 7 bases, and 8 bases lay outside the gene matches. Germline CDR1 MDHEN, CDR2 SYDVKM. The CDR3 is 15 residues long. CDR3 nucleotides: TGTGCCAGCACCTATCTAGCGGGTAACTCCTACGAGCAGTACTTC. Amino acids: CASTYLAGNSYEQYF.